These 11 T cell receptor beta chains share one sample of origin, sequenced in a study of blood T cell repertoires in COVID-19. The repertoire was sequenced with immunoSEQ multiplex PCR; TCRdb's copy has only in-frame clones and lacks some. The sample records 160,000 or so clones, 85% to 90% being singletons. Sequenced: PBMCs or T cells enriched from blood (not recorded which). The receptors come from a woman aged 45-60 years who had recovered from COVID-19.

The CDR3 region is CASIQFGLATDTQYF. CDR3 nucleotides: TGTGCCAGCATCCAATTCGGACTAGCTACAGATACGCAGTATTTT. V is TRBV5-4 and J is TRBJ2-3; 8 nucleotides line up with TRBD2. Looked up from germline, CDR1 is SGHNT and CDR2 is YYREEE (reference sequence). J gave up 3 bases and V 6 bases, and 9 bases lay outside the gene matches. The CDR3 is 15 amino acids.

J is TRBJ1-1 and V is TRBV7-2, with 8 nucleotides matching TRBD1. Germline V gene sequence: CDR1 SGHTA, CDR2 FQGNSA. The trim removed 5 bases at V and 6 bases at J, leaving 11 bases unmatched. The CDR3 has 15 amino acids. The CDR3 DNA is TGTGCCAGCAGCATGGACAGGGAATTGGATTCTGAAGCTTTCTTT. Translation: CASSMDRELDSEAFF.

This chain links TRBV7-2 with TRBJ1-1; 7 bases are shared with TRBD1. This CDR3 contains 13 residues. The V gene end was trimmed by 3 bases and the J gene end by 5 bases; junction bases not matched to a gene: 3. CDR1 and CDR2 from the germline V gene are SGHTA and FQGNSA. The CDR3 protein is CASSFNRGTEAFF. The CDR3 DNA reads TGTGCCAGCAGCTTTAACAGGGGAACTGAAGCTTTCTTT.

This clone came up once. The CDR3: CASSIGLAGGQETQYF. CDR3 nucleotide sequence: TGTGCCAGTAGTATAGGACTAGCGGGGGGCCAAGAGACCCAGTACTTC. This chain links TRBV19 with TRBJ2-5; 13 bases match TRBD2. Trimming at V came to 1 base and at J to 1 base, leaving 0 bases not matched to a gene. There are 16 residues in the CDR3. Germline V gives CDR1 LNHDA, CDR2 SQIVND (reference sequence).

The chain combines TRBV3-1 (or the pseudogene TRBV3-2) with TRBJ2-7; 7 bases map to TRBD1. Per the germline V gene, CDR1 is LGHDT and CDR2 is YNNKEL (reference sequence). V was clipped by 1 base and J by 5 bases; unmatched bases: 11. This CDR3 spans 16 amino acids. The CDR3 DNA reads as TGTGCCAGCAGCCAAGTTCGTCAGGGGGTCCCCCACGAGCAGTACTTC. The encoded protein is CASSQVRQGVPHEQYF.

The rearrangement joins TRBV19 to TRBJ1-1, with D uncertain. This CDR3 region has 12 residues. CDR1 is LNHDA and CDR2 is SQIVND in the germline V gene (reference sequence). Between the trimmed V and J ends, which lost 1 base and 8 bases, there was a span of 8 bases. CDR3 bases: TGTGCCAGTAGTATAGGGTCGGGAGAAGCTTTCTTT. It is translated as CASSIGSGEAFF.

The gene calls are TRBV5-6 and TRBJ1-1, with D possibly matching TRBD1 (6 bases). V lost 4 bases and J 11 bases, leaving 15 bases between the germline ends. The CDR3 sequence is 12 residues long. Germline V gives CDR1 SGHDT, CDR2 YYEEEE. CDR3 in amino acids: CASSTQGLRAFF. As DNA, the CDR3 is TGTGCCAGCAGCACACAGGGCTTGAGGGCTTTCTTT.

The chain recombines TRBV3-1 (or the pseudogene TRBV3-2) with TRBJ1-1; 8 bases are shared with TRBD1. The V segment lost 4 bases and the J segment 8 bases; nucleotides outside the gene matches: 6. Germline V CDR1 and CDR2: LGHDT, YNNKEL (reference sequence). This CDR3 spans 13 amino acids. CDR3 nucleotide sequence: TGTGCCAGCAGCCGCCGACAGGGGAAGGAAGCTTTCTTT. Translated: CASSRRQGKEAFF.

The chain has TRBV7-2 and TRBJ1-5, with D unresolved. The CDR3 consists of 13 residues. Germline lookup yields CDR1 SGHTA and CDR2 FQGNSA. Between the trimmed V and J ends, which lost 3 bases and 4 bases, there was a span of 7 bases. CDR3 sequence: CASSFGGNQPQHF. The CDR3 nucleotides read TGTGCCAGCAGCTTCGGCGGGAATCAGCCCCAGCATTTT.

The CDR3 region has the DNA TGTGCCAGCAGCATGGAAGGGGGCTCCTACAATGAGCAGTTCTTC. It yields the protein CASSMEGGSYNEQFF. The chain is built from TRBV7-3 and TRBJ2-1; D is possibly TRBD1 (6 bases). The CDR3 has 15 residues. Germline V gives CDR1 SGHTA, CDR2 FQGTGA. The V and J ends lost 5 bases and 0 bases respectively, with 11 bases between them.

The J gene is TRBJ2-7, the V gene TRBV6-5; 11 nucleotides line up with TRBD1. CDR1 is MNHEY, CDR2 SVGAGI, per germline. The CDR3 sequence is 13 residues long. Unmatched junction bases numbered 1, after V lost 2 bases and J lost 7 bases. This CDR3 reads CASSYRDRGEQYF. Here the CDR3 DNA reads TGTGCCAGCAGTTACAGGGACAGGGGGGAGCAGTACTTC.